The 23 T cell receptor beta chains given below trace back to one sample, sequenced in a study of CD8 T cells in ankylosing spondylitis. Overall study findings and caveats: A motif of under ten highly homologous TCR beta variants was seen as apparently characteristic of ankylosing spondylitis blood.

The antigens these receptors bind are not known. TCRdb re-called the 5' RACE reads through MiXCR, storing one row per CDR3 protein. The sample has more than 250,000 distinct CDR3 sequences; under 8.5% are singletons. The sample was blood, either unsorted or a sorted T cell fraction (not recorded which). These receptors came from a male donor with ankylosing spondylitis.

This clonotype occurred many times. A read error may account for a junction end that differs from germline. The chain combines TRBV5-1 with TRBJ2-1; 8 bases map to TRBD2. Germline V lookup: CDR1 SGHRS, CDR2 YFSETQ. CDR3 size: 15 residues. The CDR3 sequence is CASSPTSGTYNEQFF. DNA of the CDR3: TGTGCCAGCAGTCCAACTAGCGGTACCTACAATGAGCAGTTCTTC.

The rearrangement uses TRBV15 and TRBJ2-5; D is possibly TRBD1 (5 bases). The V end was cut by 4 bases, the J end by 1 base, with 16 bases between. Germline CDR1 and CDR2: LNHNV and YYDKDF (reference sequence). The CDR3 has 16 residues. The CDR3 bases are TGTGCCACCAGCAAAACCATGGGGCTTCCCCAAGAGACCCAGTACTTC. Residues: CATSKTMGLPQETQYF.

This clonotype was seen only a few times. This CDR3 reads CASSGRGLSIEQYF. The CDR3 bases are TGTGCCAGCAGCGGACGGGGATTGTCGATCGAGCAGTACTTC. The chain employs TRBV7-2 and TRBJ2-7; a weak D match, TRBD2 (5 bases). The CDR3 is 14 amino acids. The V gene's germline CDR1 is SGHTA and CDR2 FQGNSA. With 5 bases removed from V and 6 bases from J, the gap between germline ends came to 17 bases.

This clonotype was observed a few times. V usage is TRBV7-2 and J usage is TRBJ2-3; possible D gene TRBD2, 5 bases. This CDR3 is built from 16 residues. Germline V gene data show CDR1 as SGHTA and CDR2 as FQGNSA. V was clipped by 5 bases and J by 2 bases, with 17 bases between them. In nucleotides, the CDR3 is TGTGCCAGCAGCCCAGAGGGCTCAGTGGTCACAGATACGCAGTATTTT. Amino acids: CASSPEGSVVTDTQYF.

This clonotype appeared a few times. The V gene is TRBV6-1, the J gene TRBJ2-5; D remains unclear. Germline V lookup: CDR1 MNHNS, CDR2 SASEGT. The CDR3 length is 15 residues. Trimming pared 0 bases from V and 3 bases from J, leaving 11 bases between. CDR3 DNA: TGTGCCAGCAGTGAAGCCCCCCTAGGGAAAGAGACCCAGTACTTC. It translates to CASSEAPLGKETQYF.

This clonotype was detected a few times. The chain combines TRBV9 with TRBJ2-7, with 8 bases fitting TRBD2. The CDR3 covers 14 residues. V lost 4 bases and J lost 9; bases outside the gene matches: 12. Germline assignment: CDR1 SGDLS and CDR2 YYNGEE. Written as DNA, the CDR3 is TGTGCCAGCAGCCTGGGGACTAGTCGGCCTGCGCAGTACTTC. This translates into CASSLGTSRPAQYF.

V gene TRBV30 combines with J gene TRBJ1-1; D gene uncertain. The ends were cut back, 3 bases at V and 0 bases at J, with 8 bases in the middle. Germline CDR1 and CDR2: GTSNPN and SVGIG (reference sequence). The CDR3 loop spans 13 amino acids. CDR3 coding DNA: TGTGCCTGGAGAGGACTGATGAACACTGAAGCTTTCTTT. As protein: CAWRGLMNTEAFF.

The CDR3 DNA follows: TGTGCCAGCAGCCAATGGGCTAGCGGGAGCACCTACGAGCAGTACTTC. Its translation is CASSQWASGSTYEQYF. The chain employs TRBV16 and TRBJ2-7; 10 bases are shared with TRBD2. CDR1 and CDR2 from the germline V gene are KGHSY and FQNENV. The J segment lost 2 bases and the V segment lost 1 base, leaving 5 bases of the junction unmatched. This CDR3 has 16 amino acids.

This chain's CDR3 is CASPSAGVDREQFF. As DNA, the CDR3 is TGTGCCAGCCCATCCGCCGGGGTCGACAGGGAGCAGTTCTTC. This chain uses TRBV18 with TRBJ2-1; TRBD1 might be the D (6 bases). Trimming shortened V by 8 bases and J by 10 bases, and 21 bases separated the two germline ends. CDR1 is KGHSH, CDR2 LQKENI, per germline. This CDR3 contains 14 residues.

This clonotype was recorded many times. V gene TRBV29-1 combines with J gene TRBJ2-4, with 10 nucleotides matching TRBD2. With 6 bases clipped from V and 3 bases from J, the junction kept 5 bases outside the gene matches. This CDR3 spans 14 amino acids. Germline CDR1 SQVTM, CDR2 ANQGSEA. The CDR3 reads CSVGGLAHKNIQYF. The CDR3 DNA is TGCAGCGTGGGGGGACTAGCGCACAAAAACATTCAGTACTTC. Full variable domain (missing parts from reference TRBV29-1 and TRBJ2-4): SAVISQKPSRDICQRGTSLTIQCQVDSQVTMMFWYRQQPGQSLTLIATANQGSEATYESGFVIDKFPISRPNLTFSTLTVSNMSPEDSSIYLCSVGGLAHKNIQYFGAGTRLSVL.

V is TRBV11-3 and J is TRBJ1-5; TRBD1 matches at 8 bases. CDR1 is SGHNT, CDR2 YENEEA, per germline. V gave up 6 bases and J gave up 6 bases; unmatched junction bases: 4. This CDR3 contains 13 residues. The CDR3 sequence is CASRRQGSQPQHF. In nucleotides, the CDR3 is TGTGCCAGCAGGCGACAGGGGAGTCAGCCCCAGCATTTT.

This clonotype was counted only a few times. The DNA of the CDR3 is TGTGCCAGCAGTGAAGGAGTCGGCTACACCGGGGAGCTGTTTTTT. It translates to CASSEGVGYTGELFF. The rearrangement links TRBV6-1 to TRBJ2-2; no definite D call. The CDR3 sequence is 15 residues long. Germline V gene data show CDR1 as MNHNS and CDR2 as SASEGT. The V and J ends lost 1 base and 3 bases respectively, with 9 bases between them.

This clonotype was recorded a few times. The chain employs TRBV3-1 and TRBJ1-5; D ambiguous. The V and J ends lost 4 bases and 0 bases respectively, with 10 bases between them. There are 15 residues in the CDR3. The germline V gene encodes CDR1 LGHDT and CDR2 YNNKEL (reference sequence). The CDR3 sequence is CASSLDGYSNQPQHF. The CDR3 bases are TGTGCCAGCAGCCTGGACGGTTATAGCAATCAGCCCCAGCATTTT.

This clonotype was recorded at least ten times. V is TRBV6-5 and J is TRBJ1-1; D is perhaps TRBD1 (5 bases). Looked up from germline, CDR1 is MNHEY and CDR2 is SVGAGI. V was trimmed by 0 bases and J by 4 bases, leaving 15 bases between them. The CDR3 is 16 residues long. This CDR3 reads CASSYSYGGSSTEAFF. The CDR3 DNA reads as TGTGCCAGCAGTTACTCCTATGGGGGGTCGAGCACTGAAGCTTTCTTT.

This clonotype was counted a few times. DNA for the CDR3: TGTGCCAGTCAGATGACTAGCGGGAGTGGGGTTTCCTACAATGAGCAGTTCTTC. Amino acids: CASQMTSGSGVSYNEQFF. This sequence joins TRBV10-3 and TRBJ2-1, with 12 bases matching TRBD2. Germline assignment: CDR1 ENHRY and CDR2 SYGVKD. The CDR3 runs 18 residues. V shed 10 bases and J 1 base; nucleotides not matched to a gene: 14.

The rearrangement uses TRBV9 and TRBJ2-3; D is perhaps TRBD2 (6 bases). The CDR3 contains 15 residues. V was cut by 0 bases and J by 5 bases, with 13 bases left in between. Per germline, CDR1 SGDLS and CDR2 YYNGEE. CDR3 nucleotides: TGTGCCAGCAGCGTAGATGGGAGGCAGGTAGATACGCAGTATTTT. Translating it yields CASSVDGRQVDTQYF.

A remark on this clonotype: An end of the junction does not agree with germline; a read error may underlie this. The rearrangement links TRBV12-3 or TRBV12-4 to TRBJ1-2; TRBD1 agrees at 11 bases. The CDR3 is made up of 14 amino acids. The CDR3 reads CASRDPDRGHGYTF. The CDR3 DNA reads as TGTGCCAGCAGGGACCCGGACAGGGGGCATGGTTACACCTTC.

The chain carries TRBV18 and TRBJ2-3; D perhaps matches TRBD2 (5 bases). The CDR3 is 16 residues long. Germline V gene data show CDR1 as KGHSH and CDR2 as LQKENI. V was pared by 2 bases and J by 0 bases, with 12 bases between. CDR3 residues: CASSPDTSRSTDTQYF. The CDR3 coding sequence is TGTGCCAGCTCACCAGACACTAGTCGGAGCACAGATACGCAGTATTTT.

Many counts were recorded for this clonotype. V usage is TRBV5-1 and J usage is TRBJ2-3; D perhaps matches TRBD2 (6 bases). The CDR3 extends over 18 amino acids. Germline lookup yields CDR1 SGHRS and CDR2 YFSETQ. Trimming shortened V by 1 base and J by 4 bases, and 22 bases separated the two germline ends. DNA of the CDR3: TGCGCCAGCAGCTTGAGGCGGAGCGGCCAAGGAGGGTCAGATACGCAGTATTTT. Amino acid sequence: CASSLRRSGQGGSDTQYF.

There are many counts of this clonotype. This rearrangement joins TRBV5-1 to TRBJ1-2; TRBD1 might be the D (5 bases). The V end lost 3 bases, the J end lost 4 bases, and 10 bases lay between the germline ends. The CDR3 has 13 amino acids. The germline CDR1 and CDR2 sequences are SGHRS and YFSETQ. CDR3 nucleotide sequence: TGCGCCAGCAGCTATGCAGGGTCCTATGGCTACACCTTC. As protein: CASSYAGSYGYTF.

The chain links TRBV6-5 to TRBJ2-7, with 10 nucleotides matching TRBD1. This CDR3 is built from 17 residues. CDR1 MNHEY and CDR2 SVGAGI come from the germline V gene. With V trimmed by 2 bases and J by 3 bases, 10 bases remained unmatched. The CDR3 reads CASSYEFRDRGIYEQYF. CDR3 nucleotide sequence: TGTGCCAGCAGTTACGAGTTCAGGGACAGGGGAATCTACGAGCAGTACTTC.

V gene TRBV20-1 combines with J gene TRBJ2-7; possible D gene TRBD2, 5 bases. With 0 bases removed from V and 3 bases from J, the gap between germline ends came to 15 bases. Per germline, CDR1 DFQATT and CDR2 SNEGSKA (reference sequence). This CDR3 contains 15 residues. The CDR3 reads CSARDGRSGDYEQYF. In DNA, the CDR3 is TGCAGTGCTAGAGACGGGCGAAGCGGAGACTACGAGCAGTACTTC.

The chain employs TRBV29-1 and TRBJ2-2, with TRBD1 identical over 8 bases. The V gene end was trimmed by 6 bases and the J gene end by 1 base; junction bases not matched to a gene: 13. The CDR3 consists of 17 residues. CDR1 and CDR2 from the germline V gene are SQVTM and ANQGSEA. The CDR3 is CSVVGQGPFENTGELFF. The DNA for the CDR3 is TGCAGCGTCGTAGGACAGGGCCCATTTGAGAACACCGGGGAGCTGTTTTTT.